This TCR beta chain was sequenced for a study of Graves' ophthalmopathy and Graves' hyperthyroidism. Study context: Peripheral blood samples were taken at initial diagnosis, before any treatment.

Hyperthyroidism counted as stable given no ophthalmopathy within 18 months of follow-up. The diagnosis was founded upon clinical symptoms, serum thyroxine, TRAb, thyroid ultrasound and orbital computed tomography. The PBMCs originated from around 10 ml of fresh peripheral blood. Researchers took RNA transcripts and amplified TCR beta CDR3 regions from them. HTBI-primed first-round RT-PCR preceded second-round multiplex PCR. TCRdb re-analysed the multiplex PCR reads in MiXCR, keeping a single row per CDR3 protein. Among over 500,000 distinct CDR3 sequences listed, 22% were seen once. This clonotype was seen a few times. Material: peripheral blood. The sequence was collected from a young woman with stable Graves' hyperthyroidism. Some clones in this sample may be carry-over from other donors' samples.

CDR3: CASSSQQGAGEQYF. CDR3 sequence (DNA): TGTGCCAGCAGCTCTCAGCAGGGGGCTGGCGAGCAGTACTTC. V usage is TRBV9 and J usage is TRBJ2-7, with 8 bases identical to TRBD1. The junction had 9 bases not matched to a gene; V was cut back by 4 bases and J by 6 bases. The CDR3 runs to 14 residues. CDR1 SGDLS and CDR2 YYNGEE come from the germline V gene. The full variable domain, with the rest looked up from reference TRBV9 and TRBJ2-7, is DSGVTQTPKHLITATGQRVTLRCSPRSGDLSVYWYQQSLDQGLQFLIQYYNGEERAKGNILERFSAQQFPDLHSELNLSSLELGDSALYFCASSSQQGAGEQYFGPGTRLTVT.